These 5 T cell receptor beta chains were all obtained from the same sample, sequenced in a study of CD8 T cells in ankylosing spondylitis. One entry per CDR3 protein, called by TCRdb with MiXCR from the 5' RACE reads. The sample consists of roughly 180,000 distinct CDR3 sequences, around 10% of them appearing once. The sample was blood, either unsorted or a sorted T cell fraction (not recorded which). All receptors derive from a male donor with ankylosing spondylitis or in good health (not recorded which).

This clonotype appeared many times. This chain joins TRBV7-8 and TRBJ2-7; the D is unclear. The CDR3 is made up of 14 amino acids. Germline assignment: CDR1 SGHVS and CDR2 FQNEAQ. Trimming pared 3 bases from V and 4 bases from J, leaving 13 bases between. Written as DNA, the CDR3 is TGTGCCAGCAGCTTGAATCGAGCTGATTACGAGCAGTACTTC. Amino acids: CASSLNRADYEQYF.

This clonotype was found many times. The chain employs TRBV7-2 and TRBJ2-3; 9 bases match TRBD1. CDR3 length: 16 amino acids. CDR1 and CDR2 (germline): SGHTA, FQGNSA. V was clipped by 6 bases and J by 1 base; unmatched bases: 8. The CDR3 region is CASRPMDRGGTDTQYF. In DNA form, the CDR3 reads TGTGCCAGCAGACCTATGGACAGGGGAGGCACAGATACGCAGTATTTT.

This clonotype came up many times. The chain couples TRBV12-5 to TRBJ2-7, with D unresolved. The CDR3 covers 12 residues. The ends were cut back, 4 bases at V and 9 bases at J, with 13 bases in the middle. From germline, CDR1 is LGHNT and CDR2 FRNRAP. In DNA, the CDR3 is TGTGCTAGTGGTTCCCTCTCGGGCACGCAGTACTTC. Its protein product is CASGSLSGTQYF.

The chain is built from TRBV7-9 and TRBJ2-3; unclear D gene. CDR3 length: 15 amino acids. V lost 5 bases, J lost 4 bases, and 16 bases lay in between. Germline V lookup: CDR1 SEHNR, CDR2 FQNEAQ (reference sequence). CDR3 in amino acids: CASSPLGRVADTQYF. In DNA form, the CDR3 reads TGTGCCAGCAGCCCCCTCGGTCGAGTGGCAGATACGCAGTATTTT.

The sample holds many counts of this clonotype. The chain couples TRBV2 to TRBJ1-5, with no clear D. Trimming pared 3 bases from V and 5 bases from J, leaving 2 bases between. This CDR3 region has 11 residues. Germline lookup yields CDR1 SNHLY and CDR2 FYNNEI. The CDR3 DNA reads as TGTGCCAGCAGTGACGATCAGCCCCAGCATTTT. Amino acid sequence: CASSDDQPQHF.